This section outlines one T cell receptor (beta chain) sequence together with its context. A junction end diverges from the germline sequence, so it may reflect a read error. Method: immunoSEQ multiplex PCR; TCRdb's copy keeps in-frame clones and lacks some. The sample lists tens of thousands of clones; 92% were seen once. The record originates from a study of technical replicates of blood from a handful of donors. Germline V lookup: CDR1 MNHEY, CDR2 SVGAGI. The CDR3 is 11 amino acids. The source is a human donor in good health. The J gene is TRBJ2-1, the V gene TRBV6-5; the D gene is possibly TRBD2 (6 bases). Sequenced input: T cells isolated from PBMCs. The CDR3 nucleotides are TGTGCCAGCAGTTACCTTCGGGGGTTCCTCTTC. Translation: CASSYLRGFLF.